Each of the 11 T cell receptor beta chains below was sequenced from the same sample in a study of blood T cells in healthy people across ages. Combining a sample-barcoded 5' primer with a J-beta primer mix, a second PCR ran for roughly 7 to 11 cycles. TCRdb re-called the 5' RACE reads with MiXCR, one entry per CDR3 protein. This sample has around 1,600,000 distinct CDR3 sequences, with about 42% found just once. The sequencing input was blood. The receptors were gathered from a woman younger than 35 in good health.

This clonotype was seen a few times. The CDR3 protein is CAWSPMGQGVIDTQYF. CDR3 in DNA: TGTGCCTGGAGCCCAATGGGACAGGGGGTTATTGATACGCAGTATTTT. V is TRBV30 and J is TRBJ2-3; TRBD1 matches 11 bases. The CDR3 sequence is 16 residues long. The J segment lost 6 bases and the V segment lost 3 bases, leaving 11 bases of the junction unmatched. Germline V gene lookup returns CDR1 GTSNPN and CDR2 SVGIG (reference sequence). The whole variable domain, filled in from reference TRBV30 and TRBJ2-3, reads SQTIHQWPATLVQPVGSPLSLECTVEGTSNPNLYWYRQAAGRGLQLLFYSVGIGQISSEVPQNLSASRPQDRQFILSSKKLLLSDSGFYLCAWSPMGQGVIDTQYFGPGTRLTVL.

DNA of the CDR3: TGCGCCAGCAGCTTACAGGGGGCTTATCGAACTATGGGAGAGACCCAGTACTTC. It translates to CASSLQGAYRTMGETQYF. V and J are TRBV5-1 and TRBJ2-5, with TRBD1 matching 9 bases. The V gene's germline CDR1 is SGHRS and CDR2 YFSETQ. The CDR3 is made up of 18 amino acids. The junction had 15 bases not matched to a gene; V was cut back by 2 bases and J by 4 bases.

This clonotype was counted between two and nine times. V usage is TRBV12-3 or TRBV12-4 and J usage is TRBJ1-2; no reliable D call. The V end was cut by 7 bases, the J end by 6 bases, with 18 bases between. This CDR3 comprises 14 residues. CDR3 region: CASTSSELTHGYTF. The CDR3 coding sequence is TGTGCCAGCACCAGCTCAGAATTAACGCATGGCTACACCTTC.

This clonotype appeared a few times. V gene TRBV4-3 combines with J gene TRBJ1-1; D is unresolved. The ends were cut back, 1 base at V and 0 bases at J, with 9 bases in the middle. Germline CDR1 LGHNA, CDR2 YSLEER. The CDR3 is 15 residues long. The CDR3 loop reads CASSQGAAMNTEAFF. In DNA, the CDR3 is TGCGCCAGCAGCCAAGGGGCGGCTATGAACACTGAAGCTTTCTTT.

To note about this clonotype: With a much larger clone just one base away, this may be a read error. This rearrangement joins TRBV2 to TRBJ1-2; tentatively, D is TRBD1 (6 bases). The V gene lost 3 bases and the J gene lost 0 bases, with 8 bases spanning the gap. The germline V gene encodes CDR1 SNHLY and CDR2 FYNNEI. CDR3 size: 14 residues. The CDR3 region is CASSETGPNYGYTF. CDR3 nucleotides: TGTGCCAGCAGTGAGACAGGACCTAACTATGGCTACACCTTC.

The chain links TRBV20-1 to TRBJ1-2; no clear D gene. Deletions cut 1 base from V and 8 bases from J, with 14 bases between. The CDR3 has 13 residues. Germline lookup yields CDR1 DFQATT and CDR2 SNEGSKA (reference sequence). The CDR3 coding sequence is TGCAGTGCTAGAGTCACGCTGGCTGGAGGCTACACCTTC. Protein: CSARVTLAGGYTF.

CDR3 region: CASSLKGRRESDTQYF. The DNA for the CDR3 is TGCGCCAGCAGCCTTAAAGGACGGCGGGAGTCAGATACGCAGTATTTT. The chain uses TRBV4-1 and TRBJ2-3; 7 positions match TRBD2. The V and J ends lost 4 bases and 4 bases, in that order; junction bases with no gene match: 11. The CDR3 runs 16 residues. CDR1 MGHRA and CDR2 YSYEKL come from the germline V gene.

The sample holds a few counts of this clonotype. This chain connects TRBV20-1 to TRBJ2-5; D is unclear. This CDR3 spans 13 amino acids. V lost 4 bases and J lost 4, with 13 bases in between. Per germline, CDR1 DFQATT and CDR2 SNEGSKA (reference sequence). CDR3 sequence reads: CSANRVLGETQYF. For the CDR3, the DNA is TGCAGTGCTAACCGGGTTCTTGGAGAGACCCAGTACTTC.

The rearrangement links TRBV4-1 to TRBJ2-1; D possibly corresponds to TRBD2 (6 bases). The J call may not be correct, given that the DNA end is closer to TRBJ2-7. Per germline, CDR1 MGHRA and CDR2 YSYEKL. This CDR3 spans 18 amino acids. CDR3 loop: CASSQNLGTVSSYNEQYF. The CDR3, as DNA: TGCGCCAGCAGCCAAAATTTGGGGACTGTGAGCTCCTACAATGAGCAGTACTTC.

J is TRBJ1-1 and V is TRBV11-2; a possible D gene is TRBD1 (5 bases). Germline CDR1 and CDR2: SGHAT and FQNNGV. Deletions cut 10 bases from V and 2 bases from J, with 11 bases between. This CDR3 has 12 amino acids. The CDR3 loop reads CATRDGNTEAFF. Written as DNA, the CDR3 is TGTGCCACTCGGGACGGTAACACTGAAGCTTTCTTT.

This clonotype was counted between two and nine times. V usage is TRBV6-5 and J usage is TRBJ2-1, with D perhaps assigned TRBD1 or TRBD2 (7 bases each). The CDR3 is 16 amino acids. The ends were cut back, 4 bases at V and 1 base at J, with 14 bases in the middle. CDR1 and CDR2 (germline): MNHEY, SVGAGI. In DNA, the CDR3 is TGTGCCAGCAGTTCGCCTCAGGGGGGGTCCTACAATGAGCAGTTCTTC. Its translation is CASSSPQGGSYNEQFF.